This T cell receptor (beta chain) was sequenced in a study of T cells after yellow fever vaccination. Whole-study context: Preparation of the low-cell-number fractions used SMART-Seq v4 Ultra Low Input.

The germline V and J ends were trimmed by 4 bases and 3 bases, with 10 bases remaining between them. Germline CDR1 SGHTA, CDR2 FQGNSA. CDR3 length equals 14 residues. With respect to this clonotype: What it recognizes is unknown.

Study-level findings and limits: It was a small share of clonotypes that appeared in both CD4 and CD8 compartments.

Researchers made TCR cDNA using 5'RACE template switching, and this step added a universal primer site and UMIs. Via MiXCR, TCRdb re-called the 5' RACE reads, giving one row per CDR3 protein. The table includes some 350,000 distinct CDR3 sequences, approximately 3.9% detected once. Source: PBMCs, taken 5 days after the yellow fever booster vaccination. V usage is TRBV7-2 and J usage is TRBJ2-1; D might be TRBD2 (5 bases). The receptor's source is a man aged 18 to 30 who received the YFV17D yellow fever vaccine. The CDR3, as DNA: TGTGCCAGCAGCTCCCACGGGAACTACAATGAGCAGTTCTTC. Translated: CASSSHGNYNEQFF.